What follows are 4 T cell receptor beta chains derived from one specimen sequenced in a study of beta chain features in type 1 diabetes. Of the isolated RNA, all was reverse transcribed, and so the sequenced material was expressed TCRB transcripts. The repertoire was sequenced with immunoSEQ multiplex PCR; TCRdb's copy has only in-frame clones and lacks some. The sample yields over 700,000 clones, roughly 17% seen once. Sequenced: naive CD4+ T cells from blood. Receptors originate from a woman younger than 30 in good health.

This clone was counted a single time. The chain carries TRBV4-3 and TRBJ1-5; maybe TRBD1 (5 bases). Germline CDR1 is LGHNA and CDR2 is YSLEER. Trimming removed 0 bases from V and 2 bases from J, with 8 bases in between. CDR3 length: 15 residues. The CDR3 DNA reads as TGCGCCAGCAGCCAAGACCCACAGGGCAATCAGCCCCAGCATTTT. Translation: CASSQDPQGNQPQHF.

This clone occurred a few times. The rearrangement uses TRBV2 and TRBJ2-7, with TRBD2 matching 9 bases. The CDR3 covers 13 residues. V lost 3 bases to trimming and J lost 12 bases; unmatched junction nucleotides: 9. Germline values: CDR1 SNHLY, CDR2 FYNNEI. Here the CDR3 DNA reads TGTGCCAGCAGTGACGTGCTAGCGGGAACGCGGTACTTC. Amino acid sequence: CASSDVLAGTRYF. Full variable domain (remainder filled in from reference TRBV2 and TRBJ2-7): EPEVTQTPSHQVTQMGQEVILRCVPISNHLYFYWYRQILGQKVEFLVSFYNNEISEKSEIFDDQFSVERPDGSNFTLKIRSTKLEDSAMYFCASSDVLAGTRYFGPGTRLTVT.

This clone was recorded a few times. The chain is built from TRBV7-9 and TRBJ1-1; 10 bases fit TRBD1. Unmatched junction bases numbered 9, after V lost 7 bases and J lost 4 bases. The CDR3 length is 15 residues. Germline V gives CDR1 SEHNR, CDR2 FQNEAQ (reference sequence). The CDR3 spells CASNRLRTGGTEAFF. CDR3 DNA: TGTGCCAGCAACCGTTTAAGGACAGGGGGCACTGAAGCTTTCTTT. The full variable domain, completed using reference TRBV7-9 and TRBJ1-1, is DTGVSQNPRHKITKRGQNVTFRCDPISEHNRLYWYRQTLGQGPEFLTYFQNEAQLEKSRLLSDRFSAERPKGSFSTLEIQRTEQGDSAMYLCASNRLRTGGTEAFFGQGTRLTVV.

The chain recombines TRBV5-1 with TRBJ2-5, with D maybe TRBD1 (6 bases). The CDR3 is made up of 16 amino acids. In germline, CDR1 is SGHRS, CDR2 YFSETQ. V was trimmed by 0 bases and J by 0 bases, leaving 12 bases between them. DNA for the CDR3: TGCGCCAGCAGCTTGGTGGGTGGGACACACCAAGAGACCCAGTACTTC. Protein: CASSLVGGTHQETQYF.